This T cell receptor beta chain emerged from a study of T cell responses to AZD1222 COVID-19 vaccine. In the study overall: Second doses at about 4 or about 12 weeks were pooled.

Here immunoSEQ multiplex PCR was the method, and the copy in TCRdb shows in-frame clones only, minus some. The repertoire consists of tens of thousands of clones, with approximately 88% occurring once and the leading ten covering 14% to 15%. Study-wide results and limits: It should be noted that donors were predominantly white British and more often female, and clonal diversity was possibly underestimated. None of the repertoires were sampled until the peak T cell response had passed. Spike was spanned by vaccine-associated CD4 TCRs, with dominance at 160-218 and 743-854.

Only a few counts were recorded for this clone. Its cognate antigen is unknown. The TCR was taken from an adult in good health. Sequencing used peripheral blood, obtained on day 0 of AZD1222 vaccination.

CDR3 coding DNA: TGTGCCACCAGTGACTCAGGCGAGCAGTTCTTC. It codes for CATSDSGEQFF. V gene TRBV24-1 combines with J gene TRBJ2-1; D is unclear. The CDR3 contains 11 residues. Germline CDR1 and CDR2: KGHDR and SFDVKD. V lost 4 bases, J lost 10 bases, and 7 bases lay in between.